This record covers a single T cell receptor beta chain. This receptor's antigen is unknown. It has no much larger one-base neighbor in the sample; base qualities were not kept. This sample stems from a study of a mutant IDH1 vaccine in newly diagnosed glioma (dated by TCRdb to about 2021). Turning to the overall study: Patients received eight vaccinations in weeks 1, 3, 5, 7, 11, 15, 19 and 23, corresponding to visits V03 through V10. Vaccination was initiated 4-6 weeks after radiotherapy alone, or concurrently with temozolomide cycles in the chemotherapy-containing groups. Of the approximately 30 treated patients, approximately 62% were male and approximately 38% were female, and the mean age was 40.4 years. Prior to enrollment, standard therapy consisting of radiotherapy alone, temozolomide alone, or radiochemotherapy with temozolomide had been administered to patients, with the combination being received by most patients. Six visits were used for peripheral blood collection: V03 (baseline), V05, V07, V10, V12 and V13. For exploratory analyses, about two dozen treated patients had longitudinal TCRB deep sequencing done wherever samples were available. What the authors observed across the whole study: The authors stated that sample limitations prevented analyses of patient blood samples from being reproduced. Changes in the top peripheral T cell clonotypes picked up by TCRB sequencing did not appear to be linked to pseudoprogression. Availability determined which PBMC samples were chosen for TCRB deep sequencing. Immune responses induced by the vaccine were seen in roughly 92% of patients across multiple MHC alleles.

For CDR1 and CDR2, the germline V gene lists KGHSH and LQKENI. Reading from cysteine to phenylalanine, the CDR3 counts 13 amino acids. Just CDR3 DNA is preserved here, 39 bases in frame from base 1. V is reduced by 3 bases and J by 5 bases, leaving a spacing of 9 bases between them. The library was obtained by the immunoSEQ multiplex PCR assay. Rearranged TCR beta chain sequences were amplified with the hsTCRB Kit following the manufacturer's protocol. Sequencing of TCRB libraries was carried out on an Illumina MiSeq. In the paper's pipeline: The proprietary platform of the kit vendor was used for demultiplexing, trimming and gene mapping. TCRdb limited this immuneACCESS table to in-frame rearrangements with V and J called. A share of clones is missing; checked studies link under half to unresolved V genes, and the rest is unexplained. That table supplies the V and J calls and clone size; D and trimming were determined from the DNA. This sample comprises 35,000 or so clones, about four fifths of them detected only once. The leading ten clones occupy 20% to 25% of the sample.

The meaning of the sample's time point label: week 5, during vaccination. Each vaccine dose was 300 ug of a 20-mer mutant IDH1 peptide in Montanide, given subcutaneously with topical imiquimod. Donors had newly diagnosed WHO grade 3 or 4 IDH1-mutant astrocytomas with loss of nuclear ATRX. The samples were drawn from NOA16, a multicentre, single-arm, open-label phase I trial in Germany that tested a mutant IDH1 peptide vaccine in humans for the first time. The DNeasy Blood and Tissue Kit was used to extract genomic DNA from EDTA blood for TCRB sequencing. The TCR originated in a man between 25 and 39 years old with glioma. Sequenced material: PBMCs, taken from a glioma patient whose treatment included an IDH1 peptide vaccine. The chain was built from TRBV18 and TRBJ2-3; the D gene is perhaps TRBD1 or TRBD2, as each covers 5 bases. CDR3 region: CASSPGPQDTQYF. The sequenced DNA is TGTGCCAGCTCACCGGGACCCCAAGATACGCAGTATTTT.